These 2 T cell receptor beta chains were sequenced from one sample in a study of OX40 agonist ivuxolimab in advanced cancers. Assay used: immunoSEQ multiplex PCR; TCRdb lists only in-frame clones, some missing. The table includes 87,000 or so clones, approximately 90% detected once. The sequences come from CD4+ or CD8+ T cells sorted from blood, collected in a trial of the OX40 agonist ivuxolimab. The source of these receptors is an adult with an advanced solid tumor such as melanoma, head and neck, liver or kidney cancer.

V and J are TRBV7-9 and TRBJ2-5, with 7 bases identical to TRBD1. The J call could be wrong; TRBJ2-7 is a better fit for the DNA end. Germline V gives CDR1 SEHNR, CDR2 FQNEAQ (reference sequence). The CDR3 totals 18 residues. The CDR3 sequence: CASSLGIYSGTETYEQYF. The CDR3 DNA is TGTGCCAGCAGCTTAGGGATCTATTCCGGGACAGAAACCTACGAGCAGTACTTC.

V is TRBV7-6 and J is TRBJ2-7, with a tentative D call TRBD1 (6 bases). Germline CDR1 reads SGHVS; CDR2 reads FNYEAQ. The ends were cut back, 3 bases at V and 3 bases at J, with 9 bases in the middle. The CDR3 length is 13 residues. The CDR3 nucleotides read TGTGCCAGCAGCTTCTCAGGGGACTACGAGCAGTACTTC. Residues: CASSFSGDYEQYF.